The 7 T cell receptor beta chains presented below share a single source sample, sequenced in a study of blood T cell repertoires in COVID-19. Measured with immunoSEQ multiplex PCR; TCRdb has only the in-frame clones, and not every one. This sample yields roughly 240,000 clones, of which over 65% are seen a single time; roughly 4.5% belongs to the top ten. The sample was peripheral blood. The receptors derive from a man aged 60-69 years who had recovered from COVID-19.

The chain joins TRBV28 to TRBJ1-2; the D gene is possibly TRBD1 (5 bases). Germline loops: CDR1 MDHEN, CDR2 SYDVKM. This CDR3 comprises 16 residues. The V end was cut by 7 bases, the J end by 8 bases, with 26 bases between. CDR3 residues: CASTPAGGLSLRGYTF. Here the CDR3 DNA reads TGTGCCAGCACACCAGCCGGGGGTTTGAGCCTACGGGGCTACACCTTC.

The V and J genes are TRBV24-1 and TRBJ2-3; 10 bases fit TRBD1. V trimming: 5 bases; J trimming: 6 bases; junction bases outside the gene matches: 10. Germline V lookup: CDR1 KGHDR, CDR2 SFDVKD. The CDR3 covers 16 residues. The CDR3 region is CATSVGGQGKEDTQYF. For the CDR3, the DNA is TGTGCCACCAGTGTTGGGGGACAGGGGAAGGAGGATACGCAGTATTTT.

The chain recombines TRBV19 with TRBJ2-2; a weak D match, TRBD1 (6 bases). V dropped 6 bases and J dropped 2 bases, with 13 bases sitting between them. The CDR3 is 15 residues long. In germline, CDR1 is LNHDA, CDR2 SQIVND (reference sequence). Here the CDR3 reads CASRVDRSNTGELFF. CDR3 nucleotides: TGTGCCAGTAGAGTGGACAGATCTAACACCGGGGAGCTGTTTTTT.

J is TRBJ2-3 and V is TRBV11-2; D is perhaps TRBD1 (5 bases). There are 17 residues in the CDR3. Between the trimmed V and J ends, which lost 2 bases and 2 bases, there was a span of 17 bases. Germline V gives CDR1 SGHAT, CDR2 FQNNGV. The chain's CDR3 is CASSLLGWGTNTDTQYF. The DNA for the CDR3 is TGTGCCAGCAGCTTATTGGGGTGGGGCACCAACACAGATACGCAGTATTTT.

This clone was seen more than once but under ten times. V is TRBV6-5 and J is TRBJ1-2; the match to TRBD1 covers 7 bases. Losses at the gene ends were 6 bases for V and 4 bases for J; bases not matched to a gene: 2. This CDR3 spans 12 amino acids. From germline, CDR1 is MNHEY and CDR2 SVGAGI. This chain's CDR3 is CASRGQAYGYTF. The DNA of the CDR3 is TGTGCCAGCAGAGGACAGGCCTATGGCTACACCTTC.

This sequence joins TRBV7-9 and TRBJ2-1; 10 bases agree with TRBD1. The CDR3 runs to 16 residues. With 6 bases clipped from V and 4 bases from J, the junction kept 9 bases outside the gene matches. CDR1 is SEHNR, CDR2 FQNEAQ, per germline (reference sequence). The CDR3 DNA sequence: TGTGCCAGCAGATCCCCTGACAGGGGGCCTTACAATGAGCAGTTCTTC. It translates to CASRSPDRGPYNEQFF.

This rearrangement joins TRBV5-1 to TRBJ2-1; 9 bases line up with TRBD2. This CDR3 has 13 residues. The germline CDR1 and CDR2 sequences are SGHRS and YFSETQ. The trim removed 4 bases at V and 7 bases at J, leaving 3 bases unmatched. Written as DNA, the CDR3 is TGCGCCAGCAGCCGACTAGCGGCTAATGAGCAGTTCTTC. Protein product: CASSRLAANEQFF.